The sequence of this T cell receptor (beta chain) was determined in a study of shared clonotypes between healthy human individuals. CDR1 is SEHNR and CDR2 is FQNEAQ in the germline V gene (reference sequence). Trimming cost V 2 bases and J 2 bases, with 3 bases left between them. The CDR3 covers 13 residues. Note on this clone: Its specificity is unknown.

Naive CD45RA+ and memory CD45RA-negative subsets were split from CD4+ cells. The assay ran at deep level. Genomic DNA per cell subset filled all wells of several immunoSEQ plates. The table came from immunoSEQ multiplex PCR; TCRdb's copy has only in-frame clones and leaves some out. The sample records 2 million to 3 million clones, around nine tenths being singletons. Findings of the study overall: With a handful of donors compared, roughly 4.9% of naive CD4 clonotypes were shared.

Source material: naive CD4+ T cells sorted from blood. As to subset: CD45RA+ positively selected. The chain employs TRBV7-9 and TRBJ2-2; D unclear. The receptor was derived from a young man in good health. CDR3: CASSLSNTGELFF. DNA of the CDR3: TGTGCCAGCAGCTTATCTAACACCGGGGAGCTGTTTTTT.